The following is a T cell receptor beta chain sequence with its context. Sequencing of TCR beta, carried out with a high-throughput approach, was applied to CD8+ and CD4+ T cells from the blood. The data stem from a study of CD8 T cells in Susac syndrome. Random hexamers were used to reverse transcribe about 0.5 to 1 ug of RNA. TCRdb reanalysed the immunoSEQ multiplex PCR reads using MiXCR and keeps one entry per CDR3 protein. The sample has about 84,000 distinct CDR3 sequences, around 96% seen once. Between the trimmed V and J ends, which lost 6 bases and 6 bases, there was a span of 7 bases. The CDR3 extends over 11 amino acids.

The rearrangement joins TRBV12-3 or TRBV12-4 to TRBJ2-3; D is uncertain. Input material: CD8+ T cells from PBMCs. The clonotype comes from a human donor with Susac syndrome. The CDR3 sequence: CASSRPDTQYF. The CDR3 coding sequence is TGTGCCAGCAGCCGTCCGGATACGCAGTATTTT.